Given below is one T cell receptor beta chain in context. This specimen belongs to a study of shared clonotypes between healthy human individuals. Study at large: Each donor's CD8 memory used one plate, CD8 naive two, each CD4 subset three.

Method: immunoSEQ multiplex PCR; TCRdb's copy keeps in-frame clones and lacks some. Altogether just under 350,000 clones are present, about 70% being singletons, with the ten largest covering roughly a tenth. This clonotype was sampled from a man aged 25 to 40 in good health. What was sequenced was memory CD4+ T cells sorted from blood. Described subset: CD45RA-negative fraction.

CDR3 coding DNA: TGTGCCAGCTCACCGCGACCGCTTTTGGACACTGAAGCTTTCTTT. It is translated as CASSPRPLLDTEAFF. The gene calls are TRBV18 and TRBJ1-1; D is ambiguous. This CDR3 region has 15 residues. Trimming stripped 3 bases from V and 3 bases from J, with 14 bases between. Germline-derived CDR1 and CDR2 are KGHSH and LQKENI.